This section outlines one T cell receptor (beta chain) sequence together with its context. Its cognate antigen is unknown. Germline-derived CDR1 and CDR2 are SGHAT and FQNNGV. This CDR3 is built from 16 residues. V gave up 5 bases and J gave up 4 bases; unmatched junction bases: 9. TCRdb re-derived calls from the RACE reads in MiXCR, one entry per CDR3 protein. The profile shows 82,000 or so distinct CDR3 sequences, under 15% of them singletons. This sample was included in a study of human T cells and chemical hapten exposure. The sample's time point: patch test 3, about 24 weeks after DPC sensitization. Noted treatment: therapeutic diphenylcyclopropenone sensitization with weekly scalp DPC. Findings of the study overall: The immune response of these alopecia patients might not match healthy individuals'.

The sample here was whole blood, taken in connection with sensitization to the hapten diphenylcyclopropenone (DPC). The chain combines TRBV11-2 with TRBJ2-1, with TRBD1 matching over 9 bases. The sequence derives from a woman in her 50s with alopecia areata. Some clones in this sample may be carry-over from other donors' samples. The CDR3 DNA reads TGTGCCAGCAGCCCCGCCGGGACAGGGCCTTACAATGAGCAGTTCTTC. It translates to CASSPAGTGPYNEQFF.